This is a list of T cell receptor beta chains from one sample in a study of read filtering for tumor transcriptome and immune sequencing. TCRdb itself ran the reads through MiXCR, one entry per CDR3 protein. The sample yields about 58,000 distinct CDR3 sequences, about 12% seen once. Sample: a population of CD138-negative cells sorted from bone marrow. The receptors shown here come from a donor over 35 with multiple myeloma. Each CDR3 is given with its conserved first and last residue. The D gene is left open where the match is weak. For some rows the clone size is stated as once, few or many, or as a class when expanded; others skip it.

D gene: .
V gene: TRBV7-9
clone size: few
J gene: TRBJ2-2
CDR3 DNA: TGTGCCAGCAGCTCGGGATCTCCCATCGGTGGCGGGGAGCTGTTTTTT
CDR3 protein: CASSSGSPIGGGELFF

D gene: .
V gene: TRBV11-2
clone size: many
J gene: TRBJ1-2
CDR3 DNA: TGTGCCAGCAGCCCCTCCCAGGTTGGCTATGGCTACACCTTC
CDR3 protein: CASSPSQVGYGYTF

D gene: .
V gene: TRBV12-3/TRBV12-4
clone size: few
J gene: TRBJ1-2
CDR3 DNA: TGTGCCAGCCGAGGGACCTCTAACTATGGCTACACCTTC
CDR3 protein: CASRGTSNYGYTF

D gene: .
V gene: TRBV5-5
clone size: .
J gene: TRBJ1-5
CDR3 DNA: TGTGCCAGCAGCTTGGCCCAGTTCAATCAGCCCCAGCATTTT
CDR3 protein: CASSLAQFNQPQHF

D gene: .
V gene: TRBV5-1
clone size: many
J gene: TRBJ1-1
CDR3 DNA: TGCGCCAGCAGCTTTGGTGCGAACACTGAAGCTTTCTTT
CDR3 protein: CASSFGANTEAFF

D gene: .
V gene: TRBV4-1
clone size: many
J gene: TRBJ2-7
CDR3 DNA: TGCGCCAGCAGCCAGACGGGGTTTGTAGTCCACGAGCAGTACTTC
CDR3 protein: CASSQTGFVVHEQYF

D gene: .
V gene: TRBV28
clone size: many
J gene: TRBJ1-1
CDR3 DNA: TGTGCCAGCAGTTTTTGGACGGAGAACACTGAAGCTTTCTTT
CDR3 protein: CASSFWTENTEAFF

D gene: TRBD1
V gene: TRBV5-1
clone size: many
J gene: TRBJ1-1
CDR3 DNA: TGCGCCAGCAGCTTACCGGGACAGGGAGGCCCTGAAGCTTTCTTT
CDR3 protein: CASSLPGQGGPEAFF

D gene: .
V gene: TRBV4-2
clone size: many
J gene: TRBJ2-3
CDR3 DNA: TGTGCCAGCAGCTCCCCGGGGGACCGCCCAGATACGCAGTATTTT
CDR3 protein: CASSSPGDRPDTQYF

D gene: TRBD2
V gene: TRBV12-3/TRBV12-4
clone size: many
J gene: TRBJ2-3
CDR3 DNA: TGTGCCAGCAGTTTAAACGTCGGGGGGGGCCGAAAATTTGACACAGATACGCAGTATTTT
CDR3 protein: CASSLNVGGGRKFDTDTQYF

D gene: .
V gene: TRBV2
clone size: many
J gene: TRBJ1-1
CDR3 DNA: TGTGCCAGCATCAGGACTGAGAACACTGAAGCTTTCTTT
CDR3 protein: CASIRTENTEAFF